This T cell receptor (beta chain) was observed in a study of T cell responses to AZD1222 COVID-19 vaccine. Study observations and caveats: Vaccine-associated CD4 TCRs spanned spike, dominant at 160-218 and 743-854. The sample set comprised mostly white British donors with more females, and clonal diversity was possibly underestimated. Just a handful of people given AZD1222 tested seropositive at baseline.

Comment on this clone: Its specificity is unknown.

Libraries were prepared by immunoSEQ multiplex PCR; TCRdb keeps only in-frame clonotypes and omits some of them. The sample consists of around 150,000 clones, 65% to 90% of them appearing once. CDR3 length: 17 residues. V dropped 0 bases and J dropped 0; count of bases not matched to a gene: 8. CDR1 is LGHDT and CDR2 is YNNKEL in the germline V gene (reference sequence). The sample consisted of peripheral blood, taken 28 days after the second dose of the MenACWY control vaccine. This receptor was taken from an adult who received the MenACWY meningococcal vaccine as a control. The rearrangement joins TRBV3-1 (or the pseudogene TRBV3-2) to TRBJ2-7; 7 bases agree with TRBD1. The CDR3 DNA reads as TGTGCCAGCAGCCAAGATTTACGGGACAGAAGCTCCTACGAGCAGTACTTC. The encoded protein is CASSQDLRDRSSYEQYF.